The rows below give T cell receptor beta chains drawn from one sample of a study of blood T cell repertoires in COVID-19. Assay: immunoSEQ multiplex PCR; the TCRdb copy retains only in-frame clones and omits some. The sample contains about 250,000 clones, 80% to 85% of which appear only once. The sample comprised PBMCs or T cells enriched from blood (not recorded which). These receptors all stem from a man aged 45-60 years who had recovered from COVID-19. Each CDR3 is given with its conserved first and last residue. The order of the fields is J gene, CDR3 length, V gene, D gene, clone size, CDR3 protein, CDR3 DNA. The D gene is left open where the match is weak. Rows give clone size only sometimes, using once, few, many, or a class for an expanded clone.

TRBJ1-4 | 14 | TRBV7-9 | - | - | CASTDGTRNEKLFF | TGTGCCAGCACCGACGGGACAAGAAATGAAAAACTGTTTTTT
TRBJ2-5 | 14 | TRBV3-1/TRBV3-2 | TRBD1 | - | CASKEGDRGETQYF | TGTGCCAGCAAAGAGGGGGACAGGGGTGAGACCCAGTACTTC
TRBJ2-1 | 15 | TRBV19 | - | few | CASSIQGVSYNEQFF | TGTGCCAGTTCCATACAGGGTGTGTCCTACAATGAGCAGTTCTTC
TRBJ1-2 | 13 | TRBV5-1 | - | - | CASSGTGRYGYTF | TGCGCCAGCAGCGGTACAGGGCGGTATGGCTACACCTTC
TRBJ1-2 | 16 | TRBV7-2 | - | few | CASSPRGLAANYGYTF | TGTGCCAGCAGCCCTAGAGGCCTTGCGGCTAACTATGGCTACACCTTC
TRBJ2-5 | 13 | TRBV3-1/TRBV3-2 | - | - | CASSLLSPETQYF | TGTGCCAGCAGCCTACTTTCACCAGAGACCCAGTACTTC
TRBJ2-7 | 15 | TRBV6-5 | TRBD2 | - | CASSRTSGSSYEQYF | TGTGCCAGCAGTAGAACTAGCGGGAGCTCCTACGAGCAGTACTTC
TRBJ2-5 | 11 | TRBV7-9 | - | - | CASSPSETQYF | TGTGCCAGCAGCCCCAGTGAGACCCAGTACTTC
TRBJ1-6 | 16 | TRBV4-3 | - | - | CASSQGGAGSSSPLHF | TGCGCCAGCAGCCAAGGAGGCGCAGGGTCCAGTTCACCCCTCCACTTT
TRBJ2-7 | 20 | TRBV24-1 | TRBD2 | - | CATSDLLILTEREDSYEQYF | TGTGCCACCAGTGATTTATTAATCCTGACTGAGCGGGAGGACTCCTACGAGCAGTACTTC
TRBJ1-1 | 15 | TRBV7-9 | TRBD1 | - | CASSSITGGMAEAFF | TGTGCCAGCAGCTCTATCACAGGGGGCATGGCTGAAGCTTTCTTT
TRBJ1-3 | 15 | TRBV5-5 | TRBD1 | - | CASTATGASGNTIYF | TGTGCCAGCACCGCCACAGGGGCATCTGGAAACACCATATATTTT
TRBJ1-3 | 14 | TRBV9 | - | - | CASSPSISGNTIYF | TGTGCCAGCAGCCCCTCTATCTCTGGAAACACCATATATTTT
TRBJ2-5 | 13 | TRBV18 | - | once | CASSPSLQETQYF | TGTGCCAGCTCACCTTCCCTCCAAGAGACCCAGTACTTC
TRBJ2-7 | 14 | TRBV27 | TRBD1 | - | CASSLMDRGLEQYF | TGTGCCAGCAGTTTAATGGACAGGGGACTCGAGCAGTACTTC
TRBJ2-3 | 15 | TRBV10-2 | TRBD2 | - | CASSEYGRNTDTQYF | TGCGCCAGCAGTGAGTACGGGAGGAACACAGATACGCAGTATTTT
TRBJ1-2 | 14 | TRBV28 | - | - | CASSASTVIYGYTF | TGTGCCAGCAGTGCAAGTACAGTGATCTATGGCTACACCTTC
TRBJ1-2 | 15 | TRBV9 | - | - | CASSVETTPQYGYTF | TGTGCCAGCAGCGTAGAGACGACACCCCAGTATGGCTACACCTTC
TRBJ2-3 | 12 | TRBV27 | - | - | CATKQGPHTQYF | TGTGCCACCAAACAGGGTCCACATACGCAGTATTTT
TRBJ1-2 | 14 | TRBV5-1 | TRBD1 | - | CASSRDRGSYGYTF | TGCGCCAGCAGCCGAGACAGGGGGAGCTATGGCTACACCTTC
TRBJ2-2 | 15 | TRBV9 | TRBD2 | - | CASSVKASGAGELFF | TGTGCCAGCAGCGTCAAGGCTAGCGGGGCCGGGGAGCTGTTTTTT
TRBJ1-3 | 15 | TRBV9 | - | many | CASSETANSGNTIYF | TGTGCCAGCAGCGAGACAGCGAACTCTGGAAACACCATATATTTT
TRBJ2-7 | 16 | TRBV6-1 | - | - | CASSEGRTVGSYEQYF | TGTGCCAGCAGTGAAGGCCGGACAGTTGGCTCCTACGAGCAGTACTTC
TRBJ1-2 | 13 | TRBV27 | - | - | CASSFEARYGYTF | TGTGCCAGCAGTTTTGAGGCGCGCTATGGCTACACCTTC
TRBJ1-2 | 13 | TRBV3-1/TRBV3-2 | - | - | CASSQDPGYGYTF | TGTGCCAGCAGCCAAGATCCCGGTTATGGCTACACCTTC
TRBJ2-5 | 17 | TRBV27 | TRBD2 | - | CASSLEGLAGGQETQYF | TGTGCCAGCAGTTTAGAAGGACTAGCGGGAGGCCAAGAGACCCAGTACTTC
TRBJ1-1 | 13 | TRBV29-1 | - | - | CSVVRVLNTEAFF | TGCAGCGTTGTGAGGGTCCTGAACACTGAAGCTTTCTTT
TRBJ2-3 | 15 | TRBV6-2/TRBV6-3 | - | - | CASSSTYSNSDTQYF | TGTGCCAGCAGTTCGACCTACAGTAACTCAGATACGCAGTATTTT
TRBJ2-3 | 14 | TRBV4-1 | - | - | CASSQGSAEDTQYF | TGCGCCAGCAGCCAAGGAAGCGCAGAGGATACGCAGTATTTT